The sequence of this T cell receptor beta chain was determined in a study of T cell responses to AZD1222 COVID-19 vaccine. CDR3 size: 13 residues. V was pared by 1 base and J by 9 bases, with 7 bases between. The V gene's germline CDR1 is KGHSH and CDR2 LQKENI. Assay: immunoSEQ multiplex PCR; the TCRdb copy retains only in-frame clones and omits some. The sample has 95,000 to 130,000 clones, approximately 83% seen once; the top ten hold around 3.9%. The V and J genes are TRBV18 and TRBJ1-6; D is ambiguous. The sample in question was peripheral blood, obtained on day 0 of MenACWY control vaccination. This TCR came from an adult in good health. The CDR3 DNA follows: TGTGCCAGCTCACCACTTGACCGTTCACCCCTCCACTTT. Translating gives CASSPLDRSPLHF.